A selection of T cell receptor beta chains follows, all from one sample in a study of cytomegalovirus exposure and HLA in healthy donors. Sequencing was performed with immunoSEQ multiplex PCR; in TCRdb, only in-frame clones are kept and a portion is missing. The table records 120,000 or so clones, around nine tenths of them present only once. Sequencing used PBMCs. The receptor set was obtained from a woman between 18 and 29 years old in good health and CMV-seronegative. CDR3s include the opening cysteine and the closing phenylalanine or tryptophan. D genes are given only for firm matches. Clone size is shown for a subset of rows, as once, few, many or a class of expanded clone.

TRBJ1-4 TRBV27 TRBD1 NA CASSPGQGWVNEKLFF TGTGCCAGCAGTCCCGGACAGGGTTGGGTTAATGAAAAACTGTTTTTT
TRBJ2-1 TRBV5-1 NA NA CASSFGRSSYNEQFF TGCGCCAGCAGCTTTGGTAGGAGCTCCTACAATGAGCAGTTCTTC
TRBJ2-3 TRBV27 NA few CASSSIERDTQYF TGTGCCAGCAGTTCGATAGAGAGGGATACGCAGTATTTT
TRBJ1-2 TRBV2 NA NA CASSEEGTLLGYGYTF TGTGCCAGCAGTGAAGAGGGGACACTCCTAGGGTATGGCTACACCTTC
TRBJ1-3 TRBV7-2 NA NA CASSSDRGNTIYF TGTGCCAGCAGCTCTGACAGGGGAAACACCATATATTTT
TRBJ2-2 TRBV7-3 TRBD2 NA CASSSGRAGTGELFF TGTGCCAGCAGCTCCGGGAGGGCGGGCACCGGGGAGCTGTTTTTT
TRBJ2-1 TRBV9 NA NA CASSVGRQGFNEQFF TGTGCCAGCAGCGTAGGTCGGCAGGGGTTTAATGAGCAGTTCTTC
TRBJ1-2 TRBV29-1 NA NA CKVGHGINYGYTF TGCAAGGTTGGTCACGGGATTAACTATGGCTACACCTTC
TRBJ2-4 TRBV5-4 NA NA CASSLAQGGIQYF TGTGCCAGCAGCTTGGCACAGGGTGGCATTCAGTACTTC
TRBJ2-7 TRBV7-9 TRBD1 NA CASSFVGTGPRLRYEQYF TGTGCCAGCAGCTTTGTTGGGACAGGTCCCCGATTGAGGTACGAGCAGTACTTC
TRBJ2-1 TRBV11-2 NA NA CASSISSAYNEQFF TGTGCCAGCAGCATATCCTCCGCCTACAATGAGCAGTTCTTC
TRBJ2-3 TRBV29-1 NA NA CSVKRDTQYF TGCAGCGTTAAGCGAGATACGCAGTATTTT
TRBJ1-2 TRBV4-1 NA NA CASSQEGGIGEDGYTF TGCGCCAGCAGCCAAGAAGGAGGAATTGGAGAGGATGGCTACACCTTC
TRBJ1-3 TRBV9 NA once CASSARKQGWWGNTIYF TGTGCCAGCAGCGCCAGAAAACAGGGTTGGTGGGGAAACACCATATATTTT
TRBJ1-2 TRBV11-2 NA NA CASSSILGQYQGYTF TGTGCCAGCAGCTCCATCCTAGGACAGTACCAAGGCTACACCTTC
TRBJ1-4 TRBV19 NA once CASSPTSSPLPEKLFF TGTGCCAGTAGTCCTACCTCATCCCCTCTCCCTGAAAAACTGTTTTTT
TRBJ2-1 TRBV7-2 TRBD2 NA CASSPKGLAVYNEQFF TGTGCCAGCAGCCCGAAAGGACTAGCGGTCTACAATGAGCAGTTCTTC
TRBJ2-3 TRBV25-1 NA NA CASSDRETRASTDTQYF TGTGCCAGCAGTGATAGGGAGACTAGGGCTAGCACAGATACGCAGTATTTT
TRBJ2-7 TRBV13 NA NA CASSPLASREQYF TGTGCCAGCAGCCCCCTAGCGTCGAGGGAGCAGTACTTC
TRBJ2-2 TRBV7-8 NA NA CASSLETIDTGELFF TGTGCCAGCAGCTTAGAGACAATCGACACCGGGGAGCTGTTTTTT
TRBJ2-1 TRBV11-2 NA NA CASSPFRGAGNEQFF TGTGCCAGCAGCCCTTTTCGCGGGGCAGGCAATGAGCAGTTCTTC
TRBJ2-1 TRBV30 TRBD2 NA CAWSVGLAGNEQFF TGTGCCTGGAGTGTGGGACTAGCGGGAAATGAGCAGTTCTTC